This T cell receptor beta chain derives from a study of preoperative IRX-2 immunotherapy in early breast cancer. Assay used: immunoSEQ multiplex PCR; TCRdb lists only in-frame clones, some missing. The sample has roughly 13,000 clones; approximately 90% are singletons. The CDR3 has 16 amino acids. J lost 2 bases, V lost 1 base, and 7 bases had no gene match. Germline-derived CDR1 and CDR2 are SGDLS and YYNGEE. The treatment denotes: preoperative locoregional IRX-2 cytokine immunotherapy. This phase Ib study tested locoregional IRX-2 cytokine immunotherapy given before surgery. The V call is TRBV9, the J call TRBJ2-5; the match to TRBD2 covers 8 bases. The specimen was collected from a patient treated with IRX-2 immunotherapy. The receptor was isolated from a human donor with breast cancer. CDR3 sequence reads: CASSVTGSGIQETQYF. The DNA of the CDR3 is TGTGCCAGCAGCGTAACTGGTAGCGGGATTCAAGAGACCCAGTACTTC.